The 13 T cell receptor beta chains below were found in one sample sequenced in a study of blood T cell repertoires in COVID-19. Assay used: immunoSEQ multiplex PCR; TCRdb lists only in-frame clones, some missing. The sample yields about 260,000 clones, 80% to 85% seen once. Sequencing was performed on peripheral blood. These TCRs come from a man aged 55-75 years with acute or convalescent COVID-19.

The chain combines TRBV3-1 (or the pseudogene TRBV3-2) with TRBJ2-2; the match to TRBD2 covers 7 bases. This CDR3 has 15 amino acids. After removal of 3 bases from V and 1 base from J, the junction contained 2 bases not matched to a gene. Germline-derived CDR1 and CDR2 are LGHDT and YNNKEL (reference sequence). DNA for the CDR3: TGTGCCAGCAGCCATCGGGGGGTGAACACCGGGGAGCTGTTTTTT. Translated: CASSHRGVNTGELFF.

This clone was found a few times. V usage is TRBV18 and J usage is TRBJ2-2, with D tentatively TRBD2 (7 bases). The CDR3 spans 15 residues. In germline, CDR1 is KGHSH, CDR2 LQKENI. Trimming shortened V by 8 bases and J by 1 base, and 14 bases separated the two germline ends. The CDR3: CASVTGGLNTGELFF. The CDR3 DNA reads TGTGCCAGCGTCACGGGGGGCCTGAACACCGGGGAGCTGTTTTTT.

The chain links TRBV3-1 (or the pseudogene TRBV3-2) to TRBJ2-3; TRBD2 agrees at 8 bases. J lost 6 bases, V lost 6 bases, and 5 bases had no gene match. The CDR3 runs 13 residues. CDR1 and CDR2 (germline): LGHDT, YNNKEL (reference sequence). DNA for the CDR3: TGTGCCAGCAGGAGACTAGCGTCGGATACGCAGTATTTT. Amino acids: CASRRLASDTQYF.

The chain links TRBV30 to TRBJ1-6, with 10 bases fitting TRBD1. The CDR3 is 18 amino acids. V shed 5 bases and J 11 bases; nucleotides not matched to a gene: 21. The germline CDR1 and CDR2 sequences are GTSNPN and SVGIG (reference sequence). The DNA for the CDR3 is TGTGCCTGGGGACCCGGGACAGGGGACTCGGGTGACTATACACCCCTCCACTTT. Translated, it gives CAWGPGTGDSGDYTPLHF.

The V and J genes are TRBV6-5 and TRBJ1-4, with unresolved D. The V and J ends lost 10 bases and 0 bases respectively, with 15 bases between them. Germline V gene lookup returns CDR1 MNHEY and CDR2 SVGAGI. This CDR3 region has 15 residues. CDR3 sequence (DNA): TGTGCCAACCTTCCTGGCGGGACAACTAATGAAAAACTGTTTTTT. Protein sequence: CANLPGGTTNEKLFF.

The chain uses TRBV18 and TRBJ2-5; 8 bases map to TRBD2. Trimming took 4 bases from V and 1 from J; bases not matched to a gene: 8. The CDR3 extends over 16 amino acids. Germline assignment: CDR1 KGHSH and CDR2 LQKENI. The CDR3 region has the DNA TGTGCCAGCTCACTGTCTAGCGGGCCACCCCAAGAGACCCAGTACTTC. Amino acids: CASSLSSGPPQETQYF.

A remark on this clone: At one boundary the junction diverges from the germline segment, which might be a read error. The rearrangement joins TRBV7-7 to TRBJ2-3; TRBD1 might be the D (7 bases). This CDR3 spans 16 amino acids. The germline V gene encodes CDR1 SSHAT and CDR2 FNYEAQ (reference sequence). DNA of the CDR3: TGTGCTAGCAGCTTAAGGCCGGGGCAGGGGGGAGATACGCAGTATTTT. Encoded protein: CASSLRPGQGGDTQYF.

The J gene is TRBJ1-1, the V gene TRBV6-5; D possibly corresponds to TRBD1 (6 bases). Germline V CDR1 and CDR2: MNHEY, SVGAGI. V lost 6 bases and J 10 bases, leaving 21 bases between the germline ends. This CDR3 comprises 14 residues. The CDR3 reads CASSQIGGGNGAFF. The CDR3 DNA is TGTGCCAGCAGCCAGATAGGGGGGGGTAATGGAGCTTTCTTT.

V and J are TRBV7-3 and TRBJ1-4; possibly TRBD1 for D (5 bases). Germline CDR1 SGHTA, CDR2 FQGTGA. Trimming shortened V by 5 bases and J by 7 bases, and 11 bases separated the two germline ends. The CDR3 is made up of 13 amino acids. CDR3: CASSPTTGEKLFF. CDR3 coding DNA: TGTGCCAGCAGCCCGACCACAGGTGAAAAACTGTTTTTT.

The rearrangement joins TRBV6-2 or TRBV6-3 to TRBJ1-2; TRBD1 matches 7 bases. The CDR3 has 15 residues. The V gene's germline CDR1 is MNHEY and CDR2 SVGEGT. The junction had 6 bases not matched to a gene; V was cut back by 5 bases and J by 0 bases. The DNA for the CDR3 is TGTGCCAGCAGTGTGGGGACAGTCGCTAACTATGGCTACACCTTC. This encodes CASSVGTVANYGYTF.

This sequence joins TRBV9 and TRBJ2-1; TRBD2 aligns across 11 bases. CDR1 and CDR2 (germline): SGDLS, YYNGEE. The V segment lost 4 bases and the J segment 3 bases; nucleotides outside the gene matches: 6. CDR3 length equals 16 residues. CDR3 region: CASSLQGTSGYNEQFF. The CDR3 DNA sequence: TGTGCCAGCAGCCTCCAAGGGACTAGCGGCTACAATGAGCAGTTCTTC.

This sequence joins TRBV7-3 and TRBJ2-5; TRBD2 aligns across 10 bases. V shed 5 bases and J 1 base; nucleotides not matched to a gene: 4. Germline V CDR1 and CDR2: SGHTA, FQGTGA. There are 15 residues in the CDR3. The CDR3 DNA is TGTGCCAGCAGCGAAGGGACTAGCGCCCAAGAGACCCAGTACTTC. Translated: CASSEGTSAQETQYF.

The chain uses TRBV7-8 and TRBJ2-7; D is uncertain. The germline V gene has CDR1 SGHVS and CDR2 FQNEAQ. This CDR3 spans 12 amino acids. V lost 5 bases and J lost 3, with 8 bases in between. For the CDR3, the DNA is TGTGCCAGCAGCCCTCAGGACTACGAGCAGTACTTC. Translation: CASSPQDYEQYF.